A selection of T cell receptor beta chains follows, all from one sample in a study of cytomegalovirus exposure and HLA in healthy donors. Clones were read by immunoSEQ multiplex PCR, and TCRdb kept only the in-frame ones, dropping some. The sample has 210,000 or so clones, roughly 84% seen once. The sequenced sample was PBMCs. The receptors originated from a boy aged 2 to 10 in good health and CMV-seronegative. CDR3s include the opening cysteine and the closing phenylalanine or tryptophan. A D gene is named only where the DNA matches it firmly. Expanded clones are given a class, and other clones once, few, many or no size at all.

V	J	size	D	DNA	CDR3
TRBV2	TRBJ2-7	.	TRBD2	TGTGCCAGCAGTGAATCTAGCGGGAGGTACGAGCAGTACTTC	CASSESSGRYEQYF
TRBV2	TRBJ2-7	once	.	TGTGCCAGCAGTGGTGACAGCGCCTACGAGCAGTACTTC	CASSGDSAYEQYF
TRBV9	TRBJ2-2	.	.	TGTGCCAGCAGCGTAGTTGGGGACTCGAACACCGGGGAGCTGTTTTTT	CASSVVGDSNTGELFF
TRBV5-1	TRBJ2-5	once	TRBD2	TGCGCCAGCAGCTTAGCGGGAGGGCCCGATGTGACCCAGTACTTC	CASSLAGGPDVTQYF
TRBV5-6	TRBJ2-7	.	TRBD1	TGTGCCAGCAGCTTAGGGGACAGGGGTACCTACGAGCAGTACTTC	CASSLGDRGTYEQYF
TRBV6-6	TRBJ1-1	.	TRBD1	TGTGCCAGCAGTTATACAGGGGCAAACACTGAAGCTTTCTTT	CASSYTGANTEAFF
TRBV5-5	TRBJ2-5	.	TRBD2	TGTGCCAGCAGCTTGCTCAGGGAGGGAGAGACCCAGTACTTC	CASSLLREGETQYF
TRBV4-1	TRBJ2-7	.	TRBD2	TGCGCTAGCAGCCTCAGCGGGGGGTACGAGCAGTACTTC	CASSLSGGYEQYF
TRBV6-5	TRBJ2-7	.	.	TGTGCCAGCAGTTACGGGGAGGGGGGTTACGAGCAGTACTTC	CASSYGEGGYEQYF
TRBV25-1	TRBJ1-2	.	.	TGTGCCAGCAGTGGCCAAGACACATCTAACTATGGCTACACCTTC	CASSGQDTSNYGYTF
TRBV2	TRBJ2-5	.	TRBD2	TGTGCCAGCGGCTTAGCGGGAGTACGTGGTCAAGAGACCCAGTACTTC	CASGLAGVRGQETQYF
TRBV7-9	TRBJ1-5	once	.	TGTTCCAGCAGCTTAGGAGAGCAGCCCCAGCATTTT	CSSSLGEQPQHF
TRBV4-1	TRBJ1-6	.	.	TGCGCCAGCAGCCAACCCCCGAGGCAGGGTTTCTCCTATAATTCACCCCTCCACTTT	CASSQPPRQGFSYNSPLHF
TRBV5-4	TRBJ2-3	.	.	TGTGCCAGCAGCTTGGGCCAGGGAGGAACAGATACGCAGTATTTT	CASSLGQGGTDTQYF
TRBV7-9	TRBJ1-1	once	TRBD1	TGTGCCAGCAGCGGATCAGGGGGCAATGAAGCTTTCTTT	CASSGSGGNEAFF
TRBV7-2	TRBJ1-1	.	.	TGTGCCAGCAGCTTAGTTCGCACGGGGAACACTGAAGCTTTCTTT	CASSLVRTGNTEAFF
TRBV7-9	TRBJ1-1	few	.	TGTGCCAGCAGCTTCGGGAACACTGAAGCTTTCTTT	CASSFGNTEAFF
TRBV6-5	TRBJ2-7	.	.	TGTGCCAGCAGTTACAGGGACATCACCTACGAGCAGTACTTC	CASSYRDITYEQYF
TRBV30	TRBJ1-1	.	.	TGTGCCTGGAGTGTATCACAGTCGAACACTGAAGCTTTCTTT	CAWSVSQSNTEAFF
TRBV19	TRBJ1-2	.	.	TGTGCCAGTAGTATAGGGACGGGGGAAATGTATGGCTACACCTTC	CASSIGTGEMYGYTF
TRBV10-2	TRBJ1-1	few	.	TGCGCCAGCAGTGAGAGCGGGGGAGAAGGCACTGAAGCTTTCTTT	CASSESGGEGTEAFF
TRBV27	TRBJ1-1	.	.	TGTGCCAGCAGGGAGGTCCAGGGGAGGAACACTGAAGCTTTCTTT	CASREVQGRNTEAFF
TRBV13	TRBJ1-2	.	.	TGTGCCAGCGGGTCAGGGTCGCATGTGAACTATGGCTACACCTTC	CASGSGSHVNYGYTF
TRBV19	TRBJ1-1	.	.	TGTGCCTCGGGGTTAGGGGGACTGAACACTGAAGCTTTCTTT	CASGLGGLNTEAFF
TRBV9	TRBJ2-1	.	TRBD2	TGTGCCAGCAGCGTTGCCAGCGGGAGTAGGGGTGAGCAGTTCTTC	CASSVASGSRGEQFF
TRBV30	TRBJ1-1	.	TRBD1	TGTGCCTGGAGTCCAGACAGGGCCACTGAAGCTTTCTTT	CAWSPDRATEAFF
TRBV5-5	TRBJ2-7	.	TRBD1	TGTGCCAGCAGCTTCGGGACAGGGCTCACCTACGAGCAGTACTTC	CASSFGTGLTYEQYF
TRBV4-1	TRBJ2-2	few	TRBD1	TGCGCCAGCAGCCTGCCGGGACAGGGCTCTACCGGGGAGCTGTTTTTT	CASSLPGQGSTGELFF
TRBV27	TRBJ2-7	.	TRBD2	TGTGCCAGCAGTTTATCGAGCCTAGCGGGGTCCTACGAGCAGTACTTC	CASSLSSLAGSYEQYF
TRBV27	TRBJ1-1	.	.	TGTGCCAGCCCCTTTGAAGCTTTCTTT	CASPFEAFF
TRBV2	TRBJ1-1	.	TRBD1	TGTGCCAGCACCGAGAGGGGGCTGAGCACTGAAGCTTTCTTT	CASTERGLSTEAFF
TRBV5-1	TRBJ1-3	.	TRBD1	TGCGCCAGCAGCTTGGTAGGACAGGGACGCTCTGGAAACACCATATATTTT	CASSLVGQGRSGNTIYF
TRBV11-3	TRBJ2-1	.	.	TGTGCCAGCAGCTTAAGTATTATGGGACAAAGCTCCTACAATGAGCAGTTCTTC	CASSLSIMGQSSYNEQFF
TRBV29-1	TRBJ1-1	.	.	TGCAGCGTTGACTTACAGGTACTGGGGACTGAAGCTTTCTTT	CSVDLQVLGTEAFF
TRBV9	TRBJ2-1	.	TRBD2	TGTGCCAGCAGCGTGTCCGGGACTACGTACAATGAGCAGTTCTTC	CASSVSGTTYNEQFF
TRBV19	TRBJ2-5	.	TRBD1	TGTGCCAGTAGTATCCTGGGACAGCAAGAGACCCAGTACTTC	CASSILGQQETQYF
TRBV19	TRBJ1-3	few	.	TGTGCCAGTACTTCTGGAAACACCATATATTTT	CASTSGNTIYF
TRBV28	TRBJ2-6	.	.	TGTGCCAGCAGACCCGGGACCGGGACAGGGGCCAACGTCCTGACTTTC	CASRPGTGTGANVLTF
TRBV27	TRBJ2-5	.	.	TGTGCCAGCAGTTTACGGACACCTTTTCCCCAGGAGACCCAGTACTTC	CASSLRTPFPQETQYF
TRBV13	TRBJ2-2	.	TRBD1	TGTGCCAGCAGCATAGACAGGGAGAACACCGGGGAGCTGTTTTTT	CASSIDRENTGELFF
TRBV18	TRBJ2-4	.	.	TGTGCCAGCTCTCCTCGAGGGGGGGCTGCCAAAAACATTCAGTACTTC	CASSPRGGAAKNIQYF
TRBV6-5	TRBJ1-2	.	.	TGTGCCAGCAGTTCGAAGCAGGGTTTTAACTATGGCTACACCTTC	CASSSKQGFNYGYTF
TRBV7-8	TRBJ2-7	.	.	TGTGCCAGCAGCGGTATCGCAAAAGACTTTTCGTCCTACGAGCAGTACTTC	CASSGIAKDFSSYEQYF